Listed below are T cell receptor beta chains from one sample, sequenced in a study of blood T cell repertoires in COVID-19. Measured with immunoSEQ multiplex PCR; TCRdb has only the in-frame clones, and not every one. The sample lists fewer than 70,000 clones; about 87% were seen once. Sequencing input: peripheral blood. The receptors derive from a man between 60 and 75 years old with active or convalescent COVID-19. The CDR3 runs from the conserved cysteine through the conserved F or W. D genes are given only for firm matches. Clone size, where shown, is once, few, many, or a class for clones that have expanded.

clone size | J gene | V gene | D gene | CDR3 protein | CDR3 DNA
NA | TRBJ2-2 | TRBV4-1 | TRBD2 | CASSLRTSTTGELFF | TGCGCCAGCAGCCTGCGGACTAGCACAACCGGGGAGCTGTTTTTT
NA | TRBJ2-5 | TRBV4-1 | TRBD2 | CASSQDQGLAGGKGRLETQYF | TGCGCCAGCAGCCAAGATCAGGGACTAGCGGGAGGGAAAGGCAGGTTGGAGACCCAGTACTTC
NA | TRBJ1-2 | TRBV7-9 | NA | CASSGSRVVYGYTF | TGTGCCAGCAGCGGAAGCAGGGTCGTCTATGGCTACACCTTC
NA | TRBJ2-7 | TRBV6-5 | NA | CASSPPAGGSYEQYF | TGTGCCAGCAGTCCCCCAGCAGGGGGGTCCTACGAGCAGTACTTC
NA | TRBJ1-4 | TRBV7-2 | NA | CASSGDYLEKLFF | TGTGCCAGCAGCGGGGACTACCTTGAAAAACTGTTTTTT
NA | TRBJ2-3 | TRBV20-1 | NA | CSAPKERQQYF | TGCAGTGCCCCGAAGGAGCGGCAGCAGTATTTT
NA | TRBJ2-1 | TRBV3-1/TRBV3-2 | NA | CASSQAPGSHYEQFF | TGTGCCAGCAGCCAAGCCCCCGGGAGCCACTATGAGCAGTTCTTC
NA | TRBJ1-4 | TRBV29-1 | NA | CSVGEGIGEKLFF | TGCAGCGTTGGGGAGGGGATCGGTGAAAAACTGTTTTTT
NA | TRBJ2-1 | TRBV7-3 | TRBD2 | CASSSQPGLAGGNEQFF | TGTGCCAGCAGCTCCCAACCGGGACTAGCGGGGGGAAATGAGCAGTTCTTC
NA | TRBJ2-5 | TRBV19 | TRBD2 | CASRRTSGFNQETQYF | TGTGCCAGTAGGAGGACTAGCGGGTTTAACCAAGAGACCCAGTACTTC
NA | TRBJ1-5 | TRBV29-1 | NA | CSVVAGLGQPQHF | TGCAGCGTTGTTGCGGGGCTGGGTCAGCCCCAGCATTTT
NA | TRBJ1-4 | TRBV20-1 | NA | CSASAGGEKLFF | TGCAGTGCTAGTGCAGGTGGCGAAAAACTGTTTTTT
NA | TRBJ1-4 | TRBV7-9 | TRBD1 | CASSYGQGNEKLFF | TGTGCCAGCAGCTACGGACAGGGCAATGAAAAACTGTTTTTT
NA | TRBJ1-1 | TRBV3-1/TRBV3-2 | TRBD1 | CASSQGGQGAAEAFF | TGTGCCAGCAGCCAAGGGGGACAGGGGGCGGCTGAAGCTTTCTTT
NA | TRBJ1-2 | TRBV5-1 | TRBD1 | CASSTDRVYGYTF | TGCGCCAGCAGCACGGACAGGGTTTATGGCTACACCTTC
NA | TRBJ2-1 | TRBV7-2 | TRBD2 | CASSSNAGGRYNEQFF | TGTGCCAGCAGCTCGAACGCGGGGGGTCGCTACAATGAGCAGTTCTTC
NA | TRBJ1-1 | TRBV6-5 | NA | CASSYSYRGNTEAFF | TGTGCCAGCAGTTACTCGTATAGGGGGAACACTGAAGCTTTCTTT
NA | TRBJ1-1 | TRBV27 | NA | CASSVRGSKAFF | TGTGCCAGCAGCGTGCGGGGCTCAAAAGCTTTCTTT
NA | TRBJ2-1 | TRBV27 | TRBD1 | CASSLWTGYGQFF | TGTGCCAGCAGTCTCTGGACAGGGTATGGGCAGTTCTTC
NA | TRBJ1-4 | TRBV10-1 | NA | CASSDGGPDEKLFF | TGCGCCAGCAGTGACGGGGGTCCCGATGAAAAACTGTTTTTT
NA | TRBJ1-2 | TRBV19 | TRBD1 | CASRGTGGSNGYTF | TGTGCCAGTAGGGGGACAGGGGGATCTAATGGCTACACCTTC
NA | TRBJ1-2 | TRBV28 | NA | CASSFPPGDYGYTF | TGTGCCAGCAGTTTCCCACCAGGGGACTATGGCTACACCTTC
NA | TRBJ2-1 | TRBV4-2 | TRBD1 | CASSHSDRGSYNEQFF | TGTGCCAGCAGCCATTCGGACAGGGGCTCCTACAATGAGCAGTTCTTC
NA | TRBJ2-7 | TRBV4-1 | NA | CASSQDREVYEQYF | TGCGCCAGCAGCCAAGACAGGGAAGTCTACGAGCAGTACTTC
NA | TRBJ2-7 | TRBV19 | TRBD1 | CASSIVGQGASYEQYF | TGTGCCAGTAGTATAGTGGGGCAGGGGGCCTCCTACGAGCAGTACTTC
NA | TRBJ1-4 | TRBV11-2 | NA | CASSSSGFNEKLFF | TGTGCCAGCAGCTCCTCAGGGTTTAATGAAAAACTGTTTTTT
NA | TRBJ1-1 | TRBV6-5 | NA | CASTGENTEAFF | TGTGCCAGCACAGGGGAGAACACTGAAGCTTTCTTT
NA | TRBJ1-1 | TRBV18 | NA | CASSPPLGQFPEAFF | TGTGCCAGCTCACCACCGTTGGGGCAATTTCCTGAAGCTTTCTTT
NA | TRBJ1-3 | TRBV14 | NA | CASSQQGISGNTIYF | TGTGCCAGCAGCCAACAGGGGATCTCTGGAAACACCATATATTTT
NA | TRBJ1-5 | TRBV30 | NA | CAWSVRTTRYSNQPQHF | TGTGCCTGGAGTGTTCGAACCACTAGATATAGCAATCAGCCCCAGCATTTT
NA | TRBJ2-1 | TRBV18 | TRBD2 | CASSPPLGLAANNEQFF | TGTGCCAGCTCACCACCTCTGGGACTAGCGGCTAACAATGAGCAGTTCTTC
once | TRBJ1-5 | TRBV6-4 | NA | CASSLTGVTNQPQHF | TGTGCCAGCAGTCTGACAGGCGTTACCAATCAGCCCCAGCATTTT
NA | TRBJ2-2 | TRBV7-9 | TRBD2 | CASSPSLIAGNGELFF | TGTGCCAGCAGCCCCTCTTTAATAGCGGGGAACGGGGAGCTGTTTTTT
NA | TRBJ1-4 | TRBV11-2 | TRBD1 | CASSLGAGTGGEKLFF | TGTGCCAGCAGCTTAGGAGCCGGGACAGGGGGTGAAAAACTGTTTTTT
NA | TRBJ1-6 | TRBV19 | TRBD1 | CASTDRGPNSPLHF | TGTGCCAGTACCGACAGGGGGCCCAATTCACCCCTCCACTTT